Sequencing of this T cell receptor (beta chain) was carried out in a study of cytomegalovirus exposure and HLA in healthy donors. Germline V gene lookup returns CDR1 SNHLY and CDR2 FYNNEI. V was pared by 0 bases and J by 8 bases, with 19 bases between. The CDR3 contains 17 residues. The PCR ran on 60 Vbeta and 13 Jbeta primers. Assay: immunoSEQ multiplex PCR; the TCRdb copy retains only in-frame clones and omits some. The repertoire holds about 60,000 clones, about four fifths seen once, with approximately 4.2% in the top ten. This clone was recorded a few times. The antigen remains unidentified. Study observations and caveats: Prediction of most subjects' HLA-A and HLA-B alleles by TCR beta sequences was reportedly accurate. The sole available immune exposure information was CMV serostatus.

This sequence originates from a woman in her twenties or thirties in good health and CMV-seronegative. The chain recombines TRBV2 with TRBJ1-4, with a weak D call TRBD1 (5 bases). The sample consisted of PBMCs. CDR3 loop: CASSEAGKGRLAEKLFF. CDR3 in DNA: TGTGCCAGCAGTGAAGCCGGAAAGGGGCGTCTGGCAGAAAAACTGTTTTTT.